This T cell receptor beta chain comes out of a study of neoadjuvant nivolumab and ipilimumab in lung cancer (TCRdb year 2020). At the level of the whole study: Intravenous nivolumab was dosed at 3 mg/kg on days 1, 15 and 29, and in the combination arm ipilimumab 1 mg/kg was added on day 1 only. The primary trial endpoint was the major pathologic response (MPR) rate in the intention-to-treat population in each study arm. Of the 45 or so patients with operable NSCLC treated in the trial, roughly 23 were randomized to nivolumab monotherapy and approximately 20 to nivolumab plus ipilimumab. The study compared TCR repertoires in pretherapy (baseline) peripheral blood with TCR repertoires in tumors resected at surgery after neoadjuvant immune checkpoint blockade. Matched pretherapy and resected tumor pairs were analyzed from seven patients, of whom four had been treated with nivolumab and three with nivolumab plus ipilimumab.

Library construction relied on the immunoSEQ multiplex PCR assay. In the paper's pipeline: Richness and clonality were used to summarize the repertoires, and clones that significantly expanded or contracted between pre- and post-therapy samples were identified. TCRdb retrieved this table from immuneACCESS and kept in-frame rearrangements only. Not all clones are present; in checked studies, unresolved V genes account for under half, and no reason is known for the remainder. V, J and clone size are those of that table, while D and trimming were read from the DNA. The sample has 28,000 or so clones on record, nearly 85% of them singletons. The ten largest clones take up 5% to 6% of the sample. The paper as a whole reports these results and caveats: TCR sequencing was performed in a small number of samples. TCR richness in pretherapy blood showed a positive correlation with richness in tumors resected after neoadjuvant therapy (Spearman R ≈ 0.8). No significant correlation was found between TCR clonality and pathologic tumor regression, and only one major-pathologic-response sample was available for the clonality analysis. From pretherapy to surgery, tumor T-cell richness and clonality went up in three of three dual-therapy tumors, versus only two of four nivolumab-treated tumors. TCR richness and clonality were greater in resected tumors than in tumor-adjacent uninvolved lung, and increases were seen in more dual-therapy-treated tumors.

From V the trimming removes 3 bases and from J it removes 2 bases, while the gene matches leave 6 bases of the junction unaccounted for. The CDR3, cysteine through phenylalanine, is 15 amino acids long. Kept here is only the CDR3 DNA, which spans 45 bases and is read in frame from base 1. CDR1 MNHNS and CDR2 SASEGT were looked up in the germline V gene. Of note for this clone: Its antigen remains unidentified. No much larger clonotype is one base removed from it; base qualities were not supplied.

The label giving this sample's time point can be read as: at surgical resection after neoadjuvant nivolumab +/- ipilimumab. The samples were obtained from NEOSTAR, a phase 2 randomized trial that tested neoadjuvant nivolumab or nivolumab plus ipilimumab, followed by surgery, in operable NSCLC. This receptor was obtained from an adult with non-small cell lung cancer. The source material was tumor tissue, sampled after neoadjuvant nivolumab, alone or with ipilimumab, at or shortly before surgery. The chain employs TRBV6-1 and TRBJ1-2; 7 nucleotides in the junction match TRBD1. The nucleotide sequence reads TGTGCCAGCAGTGACTTGAGACAGGGAAACTATGGCTACACCTTC. It encodes CASSDLRQGNYGYTF.